The table lists the clone carrying this T cell receptor (beta chain) with a few counts. The target antigen is unknown. The data were taken from a study of vaccination effects on CD4 cells after COVID-19. For the study at large: Three convalescent patients were sampled early and late after vaccination. Post-vaccine sample collection fell at a median of 72 days after the second dose.

Some clones are missing from TCRdb's copy, which holds only in-frame ones; the method was immunoSEQ multiplex PCR. The sample comprises about 50,000 clones, over 60% of which are singletons, and about 5.4% rests with the top ten. Notes on the study in general: New vaccine-induced clones dominated convalescents' post-vaccine spike-reactive clones.

Culture lasted under 13 days before CD4+ T cell isolation. PCR confirmed that the person was infected with SARS-CoV-2 between March and December 2020. Of the BNT162b2 and mRNA-1273 vaccines, participants received two doses of one or the other. V gave up 4 bases and J gave up 5 bases, with 20 bases separating them. Germline values: CDR1 LNHDA, CDR2 SQIVND (reference sequence). The CDR3 is 16 amino acids. Sample: CD4+ T cells from PBMCs cultured without peptide, taken after COVID-19 vaccination. This TCR was recovered from a human donor who had a prior SARS-CoV-2 infection. V is TRBV19 and J is TRBJ2-5; a weak D match, TRBD1 (5 bases). CDR3 loop: CASSTARAGHGETQYF. The CDR3 region has the DNA TGTGCCAGTAGTACCGCCAGGGCAGGGCACGGGGAGACCCAGTACTTC. Supplemented by reference TRBV19 and TRBJ2-5, the full variable domain reads DGGITQSPKYLFRKEGQNVTLSCEQNLNHDAMYWYRQDPGQGLRLIYYSQIVNDFQKGDIAEGYSVSREKKESFPLTVTSAQKNPTAFYLCASSTARAGHGETQYFGPGTRLLVL.